This TCR beta chain was identified in a study of T cells after yellow fever vaccination (dated by TCRdb to about 2019). Study-level background: Libraries from fractions with low cell numbers were prepared with the SMART-Seq v4 Ultra Low Input RNA kit. Bulk TCR alpha and beta repertoires were sequenced longitudinally to track T-cell clones before and after primary and booster YFV17D yellow fever vaccination. The cohort comprised two healthy male donors, one aged 18 to 30 and one aged 30 to 40 years. Blood was drawn at multiple timepoints before and after primary and secondary immunization, with bulk PBMC replicates and cell subsets isolated.

The treatment or condition label for this specimen denotes: live attenuated yellow fever vaccine strain. At every blood-draw timepoint, two biological replicates of bulk PBMCs were collected. A standard Ficoll-Paque protocol was used to isolate PBMCs from peripheral blood. TriZol was used to extract RNA from bulk PBMCs, CD4 and CD8 fractions, and dextramer-positive and dextramer-negative fractions. Broader findings and caveats from the paper: Most clones expanded after primary vaccination were re-detected after the booster (around 96% of CD4 and around 88% of CD8), suggesting broad memory maintenance. FACS-sorted repertoires could contain abundant contaminating clonotypes from the bulk population, so computational filtering was required. A small share of clonotypes was detected in both CD4 and CD8 compartments, with the overlap likely arising from convergent recombination. Only a couple of donors were included in the study, so the extent to which the findings can be generalized is limited. Compared with the primary T-cell response, the secondary T-cell response was faster but weaker, reaching its peak on day 5 rather than on day 15.

Counted from cysteine to phenylalanine, this CDR3 has 14 amino acids. Of the read, only the CDR3 DNA is kept; its 42 bases are in frame from base 1. Between the V and J ends, shortened by 0 bases and 7 bases respectively, the junction contains 13 bases. CDR1 and CDR2, looked up from the germline V gene (reference sequence), are DFQATT and SNEGSKA. TCR cDNA was synthesized by 5'RACE template switching, which introduced a universal primer site and unique molecular identifiers. Priming of cDNA synthesis was performed from both the TCR alpha and TCR beta constant segments. Library amplification used two PCR steps, and the second PCR step added sample barcodes and sequencing adapters. Sequencing of libraries was done on Illumina HiSeq 2500 (2x100 bp) or NovaSeq (2x150 bp). The source study handled its data this way. Reads were demultiplexed and collapsed into UMI consensus sequences with MIGEC, and V(D)J alignment was performed with MiXCR. Vaccine-responding clonotypes were identified with edgeR using replicate PBMC samples, with FDR below 0.01 and a log2 fold change above 5 up to day 15 being required. CD4 or CD8 identity was assigned to each bulk clonotype according to whether the clonotype was present at higher abundance in the sequenced CD4 repertoire or the sequenced CD8 repertoire. Using fastp trimming at Q25 and MiXCR clonotype assembly, TCRdb reanalyzed the public sequencing data and kept in-frame beta chains. CDR3 protein sequences are deduplicated, and each keeps its most common genes and DNA. The V and J calls reflect TCRdb's pipeline rather than the authors' work. In all, the sample holds around 350,000 distinct CDR3 sequences, and 6.2% of those were seen once. The leading ten clones occupy approximately 15% of the sample.

This clonotype was counted at least ten times. Its specific antigen is unknown. No much larger clone is present one base from it, and per-base qualities are unavailable. The source of this sequence is a man younger than 45 who received the YFV17D yellow fever vaccine. The chain couples TRBV20-1 to TRBJ2-1; the D gene is perhaps TRBD1, from 5 matching bases. The source was PBMCs, collected 5 days after the yellow fever booster vaccination. The CDR3: CSARDLTQGNEQFF. The nucleotides read TGCAGTGCTAGAGATCTGACCCAGGGTAATGAGCAGTTCTTC.